This entry describes one T cell receptor beta chain. The data were taken from a study of blood T cell repertoires in COVID-19. Original data processing: Amplifying reference gene primers gave estimates of nucleated cell counts. Data came from immunoSEQ multiplex PCR; TCRdb stores just in-frame clones and leaves some out. The D gene and trimming were derived from the DNA, and the V and J assignments and clone size from that table. The sample lists 80,000 to 100,000 clones, around 90% occurring once. Trimming removed 2 bases from V and 1 base from J, with 9 bases in between. There are 14 residues in the CDR3. In germline, CDR1 is SGDLS, CDR2 YYNGEE.

The receptor was isolated from a woman aged 45 to 65 with active or convalescent COVID-19. V and J are TRBV9 and TRBJ1-1, with D uncertain. The sequenced sample consisted of peripheral blood. CDR3 residues: CASSVEARNTEAFF. CDR3 bases: TGTGCCAGCAGCGTGGAGGCGAGGAACACTGAAGCTTTCTTT.